These 9 T cell receptor beta chains originate from one sample sequenced in a study of beta chain features in type 1 diabetes. Expressed TCRB transcripts were sequenced because the entire RNA isolate underwent reverse transcription. TCRdb keeps only in-frame clones here, not all; method: immunoSEQ multiplex PCR. The repertoire includes about 900,000 clones, under 20% of them detected once, and 0.023% sits in the top ten. The specimen sequenced was naive CD4+ T cells from blood. The receptor set was obtained from a woman in her late teens or twenties in good health.

This chain connects TRBV5-4 to TRBJ2-3, with no clear D. CDR3 length: 13 residues. V lost 4 bases and J lost 2, with 8 bases in between. Germline V CDR1 and CDR2: SGHNT, YYREEE (reference sequence). This chain's CDR3 is CASSPLYTDTQYF. For the CDR3, the DNA is TGTGCCAGCAGCCCCCTCTACACAGATACGCAGTATTTT. Full variable domain (rest looked up from reference TRBV5-4 and TRBJ2-3): ETGVTQSPTHLIKTRGQQVTLRCSSQSGHNTVSWYQQALGQGPQFIFQYYREEENGRGNFPPRFSGLQFPNYSSELNVNALELDDSALYLCASSPLYTDTQYFGPGTRLTVL.

V usage is TRBV9 and J usage is TRBJ2-3; 13 bases fit TRBD2. Germline V gene sequence: CDR1 SGDLS, CDR2 YYNGEE. Germline trimming cut 1 base from V and 0 bases from J; bases unmatched to any gene: 8. The CDR3 spans 19 residues. This CDR3 reads CASSVSGTSGIESTDTQYF. CDR3 DNA sequence: TGTGCCAGCAGCGTAAGTGGGACTAGCGGGATCGAAAGCACAGATACGCAGTATTTT.

The V and J genes are TRBV28 and TRBJ1-3, with D hard to call. The germline CDR1 and CDR2 sequences are MDHEN and SYDVKM. Trimming took off 7 bases at V and 4 bases at J, with 11 bases between the two ends. The CDR3 extends over 13 amino acids. The CDR3 DNA sequence: TGTGCCAGCACCCGGGTATTCGGAAACACCATATATTTT. Translated: CASTRVFGNTIYF. Variable domain in full (rest from reference TRBV28 and TRBJ1-3): DVKVTQSSRYLVKRTGEKVFLECVQDMDHENMFWYRQDPGLGLRLIYFSYDVKMKEKGDIPEGYSVSREKKERFSLILESASTNQTSMYLCASTRVFGNTIYFGEGSWLTVV.

The V gene is TRBV10-3, the J gene TRBJ2-2; D is unresolved. The CDR3 consists of 13 residues. Deletions cut 5 bases from V and 4 bases from J, with 8 bases between. Germline loops: CDR1 ENHRY, CDR2 SYGVKD. The CDR3 sequence is CAISSLGTGELFF. The CDR3 coding sequence is TGTGCCATCAGTTCCCTGGGCACCGGGGAGCTGTTTTTT.

This clone appeared a few times. The rearrangement links TRBV27 to TRBJ2-3; D may be TRBD1 (5 bases). The V gene's germline CDR1 is MNHEY and CDR2 SMNVEV (reference sequence). The CDR3 has 15 residues. Trimming removed 3 bases at V and 0 bases at J, with 10 bases between. CDR3 bases: TGTGCCAGCAGTTTCCGCAGGGCTAGCACAGATACGCAGTATTTT. Residues: CASSFRRASTDTQYF.

This clone has a handful of counts. This chain links TRBV27 with TRBJ1-1; D is undetermined. Germline CDR1 MNHEY, CDR2 SMNVEV (reference sequence). Trimming pared 7 bases from V and 4 bases from J, leaving 16 bases between. This CDR3 comprises 14 residues. Here the CDR3 reads CASTPVFGSTEAFF. The CDR3 region has the DNA TGTGCCAGCACCCCCGTATTTGGCTCCACTGAAGCTTTCTTT.

This clone has only a few counts. V usage is TRBV28 and J usage is TRBJ1-2, with a tentative D call TRBD1 (5 bases). CDR1 and CDR2 from the germline V gene are MDHEN and SYDVKM. With 6 bases removed from V and 7 bases from J, the gap between germline ends came to 15 bases. This CDR3 region has 13 residues. CDR3: CASRSPQGRGYTF. The DNA of the CDR3 is TGTGCCAGCAGATCGCCCCAGGGTCGTGGCTACACCTTC.

The chain carries TRBV28 and TRBJ2-7; no clear D gene. Germline values: CDR1 MDHEN, CDR2 SYDVKM. The CDR3 covers 12 residues. The germline V and J ends were trimmed by 5 bases and 0 bases, with 5 bases remaining between them. Written as DNA, the CDR3 is TGTGCCAGCAGTGGTAACTCCTACGAGCAGTACTTC. The encoded protein is CASSGNSYEQYF.

This clone has more than one count but fewer than ten. The chain uses TRBV7-8 and TRBJ2-3, with 7 bases identical to TRBD1. The CDR3 has 16 amino acids. CDR1 is SGHVS, CDR2 FQNEAQ, per germline. The V gene end was trimmed by 5 bases and the J gene end by 2 bases; junction bases not matched to a gene: 10. The chain's CDR3 is CASSRKSRGFTDTQYF. The DNA of the CDR3 is TGTGCCAGCAGCCGGAAAAGCAGGGGGTTCACAGATACGCAGTATTTT.